These 14 T cell receptor beta chains were all obtained from the same sample, sequenced in a study of brain T cells in children with intractable seizures. Sequencing was performed with immunoSEQ multiplex PCR; in TCRdb, only in-frame clones are kept and a portion is missing. Found here are about 41,000 clones, 80% to 95% of them singletons; the top ten hold roughly 6.5%. Sequenced here: peripheral blood, sampled at surgery. The receptor set was obtained from a girl aged 2 to 9 with tuberous sclerosis and intractable seizures.

The V gene is TRBV27, the J gene TRBJ1-1; the D is unclear. Trimming stripped 4 bases from V and 4 bases from J, with 7 bases between. Germline loops: CDR1 MNHEY, CDR2 SMNVEV (reference sequence). The CDR3 totals 12 residues. The CDR3 DNA is TGTGCCAGCAGTTCGGGGTTCACTGAAGCTTTCTTT. Protein: CASSSGFTEAFF.

This chain joins TRBV7-2 and TRBJ2-3, with TRBD2 matching 8 bases. The length of the CDR3 is 15 residues. Germline V gene lookup returns CDR1 SGHTA and CDR2 FQGNSA. Trimming at V came to 1 base and at J to 0 bases, leaving 0 bases not matched to a gene. This CDR3 reads CASSLGLASTDTQYF. The CDR3 DNA reads TGTGCCAGCAGCTTAGGACTAGCGAGCACAGATACGCAGTATTTT.

This clone has just one count. V is TRBV15 and J is TRBJ1-6, with TRBD1 as a possible D gene (5 bases). Germline CDR1 LNHNV, CDR2 YYDKDF (reference sequence). This CDR3 has 15 residues. V was cut by 0 bases and J by 8 bases, with 11 bases left in between. The CDR3 coding sequence is TGTGCCACCAGCAGAGACAGGGTGGGCGATTCACCCCTCCACTTT. Its translation is CATSRDRVGDSPLHF.

The chain carries TRBV7-9 and TRBJ1-2; 9 bases match TRBD1. The CDR3 has 15 amino acids. In germline, CDR1 is SEHNR, CDR2 FQNEAQ (reference sequence). Trimming cost V 4 bases and J 5 bases; bases outside gene matches: 8. The CDR3: CASSSATGGGYGYTF. CDR3 sequence (DNA): TGTGCCAGCAGCTCCGCGACAGGGGGAGGGTATGGCTACACCTTC.

This clone has just a few counts. V is TRBV3-1 (or the pseudogene TRBV3-2) and J is TRBJ2-5; no clear D. Trimming stripped 0 bases from V and 7 bases from J, with 0 bases between. Per the germline V gene, CDR1 is LGHDT and CDR2 is YNNKEL (reference sequence). This CDR3 has 10 amino acids. The CDR3 spells CASSQETQYF. CDR3 sequence (DNA): TGTGCCAGCAGCCAAGAGACCCAGTACTTC.

The chain is built from TRBV20-1 and TRBJ1-4; D is undetermined. CDR3 length: 8 amino acids. Looked up from germline, CDR1 is DFQATT and CDR2 is SNEGSKA (reference sequence). Trimming removed 6 bases from V and 16 bases from J, with 9 bases in between. The CDR3 is CSAGWGFF. Here the CDR3 DNA reads TGCAGTGCGGGCTGGGGGTTTTTT.

DNA for the CDR3: TGCGCCAGCAGCGGTGACGGGGTGAACACTGAAGCTTTCTTT. Encoded protein: CASSGDGVNTEAFF. The chain uses TRBV5-1 and TRBJ1-1; no firm D call. The CDR3 contains 14 residues. V lost 4 bases and J 0 bases, leaving 10 bases between the germline ends. CDR1 SGHRS and CDR2 YFSETQ come from the germline V gene.

The chain has TRBV5-5 and TRBJ1-2; weak D call: TRBD1 (6 bases). V lost 6 bases and J lost 1, with 13 bases in between. The CDR3 runs to 14 residues. Germline CDR1 is SGHKS and CDR2 is YYEKEE (reference sequence). For the CDR3, the DNA is TGTGCCAGCACCCGGGACACCTATAACTATGGCTACACCTTC. Translated, it gives CASTRDTYNYGYTF.

This clone was seen once. The chain joins TRBV6-5 to TRBJ2-3; TRBD2 matches at 9 bases. Germline trimming cut 8 bases from V and 4 bases from J; bases unmatched to any gene: 10. The germline gives CDR1 MNHEY, CDR2 SVGAGI. This CDR3 region has 15 residues. The CDR3 DNA follows: TGTGCCAGCTCGAGAGCGGGGGGTGAATCAGATACGCAGTATTTT. It codes for CASSRAGGESDTQYF.

The genes are TRBV7-3 and TRBJ2-1, with 7 positions matching TRBD2. The CDR3 contains 13 residues. CDR1 and CDR2 (germline): SGHTA, FQGTGA. Trimming took 2 bases from V and 8 from J; bases not matched to a gene: 3. The chain's CDR3 is CASSLAGVHEQFF. The DNA for the CDR3 is TGTGCCAGCAGCTTAGCGGGGGTGCATGAGCAGTTCTTC.

This clone has a handful of counts. The V call is TRBV5-6, the J call TRBJ1-1, with D hard to call. The V gene's germline CDR1 is SGHDT and CDR2 YYEEEE. The germline V and J ends were trimmed by 0 bases and 1 base, with 10 bases remaining between them. This CDR3 comprises 15 residues. The CDR3, as DNA: TGTGCCAGCAGCTTGGAAAGGAGGAGGAACACTGAAGCTTTCTTT. It codes for CASSLERRRNTEAFF.

The DNA for the CDR3 is TGCGCCAGTCTGGGACGAGTGGGACGCACCGGGGAGCTGTTTTTT. Amino acids: CASLGRVGRTGELFF. The chain couples TRBV10-2 to TRBJ2-2; TRBD1 or TRBD2 may be the D gene (5 bases each). Germline CDR1 and CDR2: WSHSY and SAAADI. V lost 9 bases and J lost 4, with 18 bases in between. The CDR3 loop spans 15 amino acids.

This chain connects TRBV30 to TRBJ2-7; 9 positions agree with TRBD1. Losses at the gene ends were 5 bases for V and 2 bases for J; bases not matched to a gene: 1. From germline, CDR1 is GTSNPN and CDR2 SVGIG (reference sequence). The CDR3 length is 12 residues. The CDR3 here is CAWDRGTYEQYF. The CDR3 DNA reads as TGTGCCTGGGACAGGGGGACCTACGAGCAGTACTTC. Full variable domain (missing parts from reference TRBV30 and TRBJ2-7): SQTIHQWPATLVQPVGSPLSLECTVEGTSNPNLYWYRQAAGRGLQLLFYSVGIGQISSEVPQNLSASRPQDRQFILSSKKLLLSDSGFYLCAWDRGTYEQYFGPGTRLTVT.

V and J are TRBV30 and TRBJ2-4; D unclear. The CDR3 has 16 residues. V was clipped by 3 bases and J by 0 bases, with 15 bases between them. The germline gives CDR1 GTSNPN, CDR2 SVGIG (reference sequence). CDR3 bases: TGTGCCTGGAGGCCCAGGTTACGCATAGCCAAAAACATTCAGTACTTC. Encoded protein: CAWRPRLRIAKNIQYF.